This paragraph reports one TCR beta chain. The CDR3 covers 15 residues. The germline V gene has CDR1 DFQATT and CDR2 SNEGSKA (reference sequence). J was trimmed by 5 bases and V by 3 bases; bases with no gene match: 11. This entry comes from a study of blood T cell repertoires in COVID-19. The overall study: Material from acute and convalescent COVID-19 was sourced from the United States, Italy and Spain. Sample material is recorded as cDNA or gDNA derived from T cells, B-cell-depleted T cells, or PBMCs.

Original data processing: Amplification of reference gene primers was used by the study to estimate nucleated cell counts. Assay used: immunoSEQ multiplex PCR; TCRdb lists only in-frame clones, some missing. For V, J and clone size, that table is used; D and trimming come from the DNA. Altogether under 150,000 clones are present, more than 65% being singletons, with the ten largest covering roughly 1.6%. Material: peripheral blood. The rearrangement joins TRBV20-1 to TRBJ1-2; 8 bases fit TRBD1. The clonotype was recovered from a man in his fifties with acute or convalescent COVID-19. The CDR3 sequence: CSASSDRESVYGYTF. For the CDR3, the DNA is TGCAGTGCTAGTTCGGACAGGGAAAGCGTGTATGGCTACACCTTC.